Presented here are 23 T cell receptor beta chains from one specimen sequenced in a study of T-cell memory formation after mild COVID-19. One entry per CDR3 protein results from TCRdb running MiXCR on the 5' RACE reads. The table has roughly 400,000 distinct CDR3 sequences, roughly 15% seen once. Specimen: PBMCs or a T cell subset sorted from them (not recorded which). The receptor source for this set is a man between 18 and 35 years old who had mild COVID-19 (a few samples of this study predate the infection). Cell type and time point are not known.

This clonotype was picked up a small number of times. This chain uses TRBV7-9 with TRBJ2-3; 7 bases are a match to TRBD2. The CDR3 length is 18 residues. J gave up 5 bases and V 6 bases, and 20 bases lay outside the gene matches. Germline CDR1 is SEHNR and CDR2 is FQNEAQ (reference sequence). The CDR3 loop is CASSREDSGYIWRDTQYF. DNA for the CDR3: TGTGCCAGCAGTCGGGAAGATAGCGGGTATATTTGGAGAGATACGCAGTATTTT.

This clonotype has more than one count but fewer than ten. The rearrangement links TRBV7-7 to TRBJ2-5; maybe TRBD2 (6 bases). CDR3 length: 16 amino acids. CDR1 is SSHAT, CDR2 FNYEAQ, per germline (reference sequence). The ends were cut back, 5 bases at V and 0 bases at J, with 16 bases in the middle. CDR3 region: CASSRYGGSYQETQYF. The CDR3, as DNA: TGTGCCAGCAGCCGTTACGGGGGATCCTACCAAGAGACCCAGTACTTC.

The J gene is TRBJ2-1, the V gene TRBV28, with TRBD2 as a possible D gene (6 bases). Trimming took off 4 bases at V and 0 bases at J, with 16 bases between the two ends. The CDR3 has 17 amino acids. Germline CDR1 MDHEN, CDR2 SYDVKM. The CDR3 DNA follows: TGTGCCAGCAGTTCTACAATAGCGGTAGGCTCCTACAATGAGCAGTTCTTC. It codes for CASSSTIAVGSYNEQFF.

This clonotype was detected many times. CDR3 DNA: TGTGCCAGCAGCCCCCCTGCCGGGGAGCTGTTTTTT. Translated, it gives CASSPPAGELFF. This chain uses TRBV7-9 with TRBJ2-2, with D hard to call. CDR3 length equals 12 residues. Germline lookup yields CDR1 SEHNR and CDR2 FQNEAQ (reference sequence). V was cut by 5 bases and J by 6 bases, with 7 bases left in between.

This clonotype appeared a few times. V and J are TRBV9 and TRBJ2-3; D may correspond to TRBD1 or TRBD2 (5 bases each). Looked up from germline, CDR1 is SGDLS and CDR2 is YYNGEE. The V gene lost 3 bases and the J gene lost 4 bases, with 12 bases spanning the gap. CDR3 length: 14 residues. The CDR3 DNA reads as TGTGCCAGCAGCGCCGGGACGTCGCCAGATACGCAGTATTTT. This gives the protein CASSAGTSPDTQYF.

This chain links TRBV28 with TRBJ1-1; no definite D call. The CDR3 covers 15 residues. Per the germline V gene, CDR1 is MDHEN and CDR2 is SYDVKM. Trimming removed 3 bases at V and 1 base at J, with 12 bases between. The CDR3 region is CASSFATLPNTEAFF. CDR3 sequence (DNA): TGTGCCAGCAGTTTTGCCACCCTCCCGAACACTGAAGCTTTCTTT.

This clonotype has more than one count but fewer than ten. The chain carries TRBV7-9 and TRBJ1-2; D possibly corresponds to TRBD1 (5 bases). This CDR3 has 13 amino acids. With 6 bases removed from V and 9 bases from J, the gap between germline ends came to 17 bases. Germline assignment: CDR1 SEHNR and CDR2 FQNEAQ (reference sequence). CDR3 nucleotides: TGTGCCAGCAGAACGGGACGGCTCGGGAGCTACACCTTC. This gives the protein CASRTGRLGSYTF. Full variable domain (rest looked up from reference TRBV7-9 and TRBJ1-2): DTGVSQNPRHKITKRGQNVTFRCDPISEHNRLYWYRQTLGQGPEFLTYFQNEAQLEKSRLLSDRFSAERPKGSFSTLEIQRTEQGDSAMYLCASRTGRLGSYTFGSGTRLTVV.

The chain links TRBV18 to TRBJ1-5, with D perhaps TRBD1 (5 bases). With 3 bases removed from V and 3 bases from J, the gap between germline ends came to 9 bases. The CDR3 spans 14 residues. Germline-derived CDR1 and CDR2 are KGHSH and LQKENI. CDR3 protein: CASSPGRPNQPQHF. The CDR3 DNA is TGTGCCAGCTCACCGGGACGGCCCAATCAGCCCCAGCATTTT. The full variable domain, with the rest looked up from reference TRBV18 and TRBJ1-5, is NAGVMQNPRHLVRRRGQEARLRCSPMKGHSHVYWYRQLPEEGLKFMVYLQKENIIDESGMPKERFSAEFPKEGPSILRIQQVVRGDSAAYFCASSPGRPNQPQHFGDGTRLSIL.

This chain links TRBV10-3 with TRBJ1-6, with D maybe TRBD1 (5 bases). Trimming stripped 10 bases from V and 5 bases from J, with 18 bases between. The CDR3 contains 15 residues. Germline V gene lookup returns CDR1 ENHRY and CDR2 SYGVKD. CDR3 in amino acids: CATSYRRADNSPLHF. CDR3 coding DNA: TGTGCCACCAGCTACAGGAGAGCTGATAATTCACCCCTCCACTTT.

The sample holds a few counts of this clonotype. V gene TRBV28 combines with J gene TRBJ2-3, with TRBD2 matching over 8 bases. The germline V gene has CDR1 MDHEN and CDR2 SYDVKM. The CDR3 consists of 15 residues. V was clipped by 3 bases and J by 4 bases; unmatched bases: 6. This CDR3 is CASSFPGTSPDTQYF. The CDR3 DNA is TGTGCCAGCAGTTTCCCCGGGACTAGTCCAGATACGCAGTATTTT.

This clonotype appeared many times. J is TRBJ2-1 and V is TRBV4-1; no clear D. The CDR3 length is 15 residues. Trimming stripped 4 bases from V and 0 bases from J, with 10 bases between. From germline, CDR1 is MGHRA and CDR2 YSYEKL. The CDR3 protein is CASSLSTGSYNEQFF. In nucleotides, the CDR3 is TGCGCCAGCAGCCTAAGCACGGGCTCCTACAATGAGCAGTTCTTC.

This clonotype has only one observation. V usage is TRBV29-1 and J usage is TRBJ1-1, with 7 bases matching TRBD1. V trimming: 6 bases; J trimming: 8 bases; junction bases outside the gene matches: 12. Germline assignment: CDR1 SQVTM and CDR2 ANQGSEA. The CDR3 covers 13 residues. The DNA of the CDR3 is TGCAGCGTCGCTAAATCTGACAGGGTGGAAGCTTTCTTT. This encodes CSVAKSDRVEAFF.

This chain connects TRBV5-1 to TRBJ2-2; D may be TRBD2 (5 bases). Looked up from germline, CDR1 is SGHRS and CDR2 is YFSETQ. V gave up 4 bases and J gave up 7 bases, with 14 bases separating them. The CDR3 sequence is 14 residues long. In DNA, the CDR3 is TGCGCCAGCAGCGCGGGTGATCCCGGCGGGGAGCTGTTTTTT. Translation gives CASSAGDPGGELFF.

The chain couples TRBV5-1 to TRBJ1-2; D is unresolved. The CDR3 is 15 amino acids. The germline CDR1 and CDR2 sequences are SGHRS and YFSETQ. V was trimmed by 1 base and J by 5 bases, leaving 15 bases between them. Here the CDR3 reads CASSLRRDPRYGYTF. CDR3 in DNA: TGCGCCAGCAGCTTGCGACGAGACCCACGATATGGCTACACCTTC.

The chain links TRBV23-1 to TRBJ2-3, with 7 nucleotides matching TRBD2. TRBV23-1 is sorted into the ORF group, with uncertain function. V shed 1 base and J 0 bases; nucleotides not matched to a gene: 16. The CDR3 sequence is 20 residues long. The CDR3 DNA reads TGCGCCAGCAGTCAATACCGCGGAGAGGGAGGGAGGTTGAGCACAGATACGCAGTATTTT. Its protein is CASSQYRGEGGRLSTDTQYF.

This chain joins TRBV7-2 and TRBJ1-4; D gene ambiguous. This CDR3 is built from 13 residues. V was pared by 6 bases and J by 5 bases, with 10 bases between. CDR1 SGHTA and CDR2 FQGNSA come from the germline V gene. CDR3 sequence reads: CASRGSPNEKLFF. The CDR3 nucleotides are TGTGCCAGCAGGGGGTCTCCCAATGAAAAACTGTTTTTT.

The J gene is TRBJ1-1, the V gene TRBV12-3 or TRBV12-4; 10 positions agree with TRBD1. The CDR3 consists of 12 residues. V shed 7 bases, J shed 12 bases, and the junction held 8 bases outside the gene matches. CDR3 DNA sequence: TGTGCCAGCAATAGGGACAGGGGAAATTCTTTCTTT. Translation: CASNRDRGNSFF.

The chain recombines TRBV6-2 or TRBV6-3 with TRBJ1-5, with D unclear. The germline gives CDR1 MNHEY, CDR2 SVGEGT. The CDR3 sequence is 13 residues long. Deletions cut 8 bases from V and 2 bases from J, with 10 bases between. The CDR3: CASGIYGNQPQHF. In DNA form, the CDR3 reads TGTGCCAGCGGAATCTATGGCAATCAGCCCCAGCATTTT.

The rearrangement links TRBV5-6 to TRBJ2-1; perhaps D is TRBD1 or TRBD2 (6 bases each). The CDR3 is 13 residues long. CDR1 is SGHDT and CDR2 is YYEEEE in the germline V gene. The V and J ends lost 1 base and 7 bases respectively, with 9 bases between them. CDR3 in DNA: TGTGCCAGCAGCTTGACAGGGAGGAATGAGCAGTTCTTC. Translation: CASSLTGRNEQFF.

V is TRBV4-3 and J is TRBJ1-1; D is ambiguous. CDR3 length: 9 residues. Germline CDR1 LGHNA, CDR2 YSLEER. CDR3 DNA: TGCGCACGAAACACTGAAGCTTTCTTT. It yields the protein CARNTEAFF.

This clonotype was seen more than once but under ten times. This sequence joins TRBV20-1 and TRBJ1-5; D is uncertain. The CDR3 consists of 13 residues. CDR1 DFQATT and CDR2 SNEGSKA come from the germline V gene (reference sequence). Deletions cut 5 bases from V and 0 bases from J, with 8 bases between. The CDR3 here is CSALDYSNQPQHF. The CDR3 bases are TGCAGTGCTCTCGACTATAGCAATCAGCCCCAGCATTTT.

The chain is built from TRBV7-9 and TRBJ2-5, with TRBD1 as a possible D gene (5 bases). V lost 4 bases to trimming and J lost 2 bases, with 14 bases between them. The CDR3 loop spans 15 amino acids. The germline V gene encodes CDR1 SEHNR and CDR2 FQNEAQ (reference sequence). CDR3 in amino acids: CASSWYRPVQETQYF. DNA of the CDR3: TGTGCCAGCAGCTGGTACAGGCCCGTTCAAGAGACCCAGTACTTC.

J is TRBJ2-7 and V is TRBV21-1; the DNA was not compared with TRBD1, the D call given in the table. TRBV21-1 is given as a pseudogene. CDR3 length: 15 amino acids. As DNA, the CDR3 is TGTGCCAGCAGCAAAGGGTCAGGGGCCTCCTACGAGCAGTACTTC. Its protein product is CASSKGSGASYEQYF.